A single sample gave rise to the 25 T cell receptor beta chains below, sequenced in a study of human T cells and chemical hapten exposure. Using its own MiXCR run on the RACE reads, TCRdb lists one record per CDR3 protein. The sample includes 300,000 to 400,000 distinct CDR3 sequences, about 5.1% of them seen just once. Time point indicated: pre-sensitization, week 0. Treatment noted: therapeutic diphenylcyclopropenone sensitization with weekly scalp DPC. The material sequenced was whole blood, taken in connection with sensitization to the hapten diphenylcyclopropenone (DPC). The origin of the receptors is a woman aged 45 to 65 with alopecia areata. Some clones in this sample may be carry-over from other donors' samples.

J is TRBJ2-3 and V is TRBV9, with D perhaps TRBD2 (5 bases). Trimming left V 2 bases short and J 1 base short, with 8 bases between. CDR3 length: 14 residues. From germline, CDR1 is SGDLS and CDR2 YYNGEE. CDR3 nucleotide sequence: TGTGCCAGCAGCGTGGCTAGCCGCACAGATACGCAGTATTTT. This encodes CASSVASRTDTQYF. Combining the CDR3 with reference TRBV9 and TRBJ2-3 gives the whole variable domain DSGVTQTPKHLITATGQRVTLRCSPRSGDLSVYWYQQSLDQGLQFLIQYYNGEERAKGNILERFSAQQFPDLHSELNLSSLELGDSALYFCASSVASRTDTQYFGPGTRLTVL.

The chain carries TRBV12-3 or TRBV12-4 and TRBJ2-1, with 9 positions matching TRBD2. The CDR3 has 16 amino acids. Trimming at V came to 2 bases and at J to 10 bases, leaving 12 bases not matched to a gene. The CDR3 here is CASSLWTSVGVGEQFF. Written as DNA, the CDR3 is TGTGCCAGCAGTTTATGGACTAGCGTGGGGGTAGGGGAGCAGTTCTTC.

Only a few counts were recorded for this clonotype. This rearrangement joins TRBV29-1 to TRBJ1-1; D unresolved. The germline CDR1 and CDR2 sequences are SQVTM and ANQGSEA. The CDR3 loop spans 15 amino acids. Deletions cut 6 bases from V and 6 bases from J, with 23 bases between. The CDR3: CSVRNQAGRGSEAFF. As DNA, the CDR3 is TGCAGCGTGAGGAACCAGGCGGGGAGAGGCTCTGAAGCTTTCTTT.

This clonotype was counted between two and nine times. V is TRBV5-1 and J is TRBJ2-7; 12 bases map to TRBD1. CDR3 size: 14 residues. Losses at the gene ends were 3 bases for V and 7 bases for J; bases not matched to a gene: 5. Germline CDR1 reads SGHRS; CDR2 reads YFSETQ. CDR3 DNA: TGCGCCAGCAGCTCCCGGGACAGGGGGCGAGAGCAGTACTTC. It specifies CASSSRDRGREQYF. Full variable domain (rest looked up from reference TRBV5-1 and TRBJ2-7): KAGVTQTPRYLIKTRGQQVTLSCSPISGHRSVSWYQQTPGQGLQFLFEYFSETQRNKGNFPGRFSGRQFSNSRSEMNVSTLELGDSALYLCASSSRDRGREQYFGPGTRLTVT.

This clonotype has a handful of counts. The chain employs TRBV30 and TRBJ2-3; possibly TRBD1 or TRBD2 for D (6 bases each). In germline, CDR1 is GTSNPN, CDR2 SVGIG (reference sequence). The CDR3 has 15 residues. The germline V and J ends were trimmed by 4 bases and 1 base, with 15 bases remaining between them. CDR3 DNA: TGTGCCTGGACCCTCGGGGGCCCTGGCACAGATACGCAGTATTTT. This sequence encodes CAWTLGGPGTDTQYF.

This clonotype was seen repeatedly, ten times or more. The chain recombines TRBV6-2 or TRBV6-3 with TRBJ1-1; 9 bases align to TRBD1. With V trimmed by 7 bases and J by 4 bases, 13 bases remained unmatched. CDR1 MNHEY and CDR2 SVGEGT come from the germline V gene. CDR3 length equals 16 residues. DNA for the CDR3: TGTGCCAGCACCATCCTACCGGGACAGGGAGGCACTGAAGCTTTCTTT. Its translation: CASTILPGQGGTEAFF.

The table lists this clonotype with a few counts. CDR3 residues: CASSIGGTQHF. Written as DNA, the CDR3 is TGTGCCAGTAGTATTGGGGGAACCCAGCATTTT. V is TRBV19 and J is TRBJ1-5; TRBD1 might be the D (5 bases). Trimming took 3 bases from V and 11 from J, leaving 8 bases between them. CDR1 is LNHDA and CDR2 is SQIVND in the germline V gene (reference sequence). The CDR3 runs to 11 residues. Full variable domain (rest looked up from reference TRBV19 and TRBJ1-5): DGGITQSPKYLFRKEGQNVTLSCEQNLNHDAMYWYRQDPGQGLRLIYYSQIVNDFQKGDIAEGYSVSREKKESFPLTVTSAQKNPTAFYLCASSIGGTQHFGDGTRLSIL.

This clonotype was picked up a small number of times. CDR3 nucleotides: TGTGCCATCAGTGAGTCCGGAGAGCCCTACGAGCAGTACTTC. As protein: CAISESGEPYEQYF. This sequence joins TRBV10-3 and TRBJ2-7; D gene uncertain. Trimming stripped 0 bases from V and 2 bases from J, with 8 bases between. This CDR3 has 14 amino acids. CDR1 is ENHRY, CDR2 SYGVKD, per germline.

This clonotype has more than one count but fewer than ten. An end of the junction does not agree with germline; a read error may underlie this. V and J are TRBV2 and TRBJ1-1; D remains ambiguous. Germline lookup yields CDR1 SNHLY and CDR2 FYNNEI. This CDR3 is built from 10 residues. CDR3 in amino acids: CTSRRAEAFF. Here the CDR3 DNA reads TGTACCAGCAGAAGAGCTGAAGCTTTCTTT.

This clonotype was picked up a small number of times. This sequence joins TRBV27 and TRBJ1-2, with 7 bases aligning to TRBD1. V lost 6 bases and J lost 2; bases outside the gene matches: 12. CDR1 is MNHEY and CDR2 is SMNVEV in the germline V gene (reference sequence). CDR3 size: 16 residues. CDR3 protein: CASRPQPDRYNYGYTF. The DNA for the CDR3 is TGTGCCAGCAGGCCGCAACCGGACAGGTACAACTATGGCTACACCTTC.

This clonotype was found many times. The V and J genes are TRBV3-1 and TRBJ2-3; no definite D call. V lost 4 bases, J lost 2 bases, and 7 bases lay in between. The CDR3 length is 13 residues. Germline values: CDR1 LGHDT, CDR2 YNNKEL (reference sequence). The CDR3 is CASSPSNTDTQYF. CDR3 sequence (DNA): TGTGCCAGCAGCCCCTCTAACACAGATACGCAGTATTTT.

The table lists this clonotype with many counts. The gene calls are TRBV10-3 and TRBJ2-2; a weak D match, TRBD2 (6 bases). The CDR3 sequence is 13 residues long. V lost 8 bases, J lost 3 bases, and 10 bases lay in between. Germline CDR1 and CDR2: ENHRY and SYGVKD. The CDR3 reads CAIGGSDTGELFF. Written as DNA, the CDR3 is TGTGCCATCGGGGGGAGTGACACCGGGGAGCTGTTTTTT.

The CDR3 region is CSAPSGTTYTDTQYF. As DNA, the CDR3 is TGCAGTGCTCCCTCCGGGACTACCTACACAGATACGCAGTATTTT. The rearrangement joins TRBV20-1 to TRBJ2-3; 7 bases line up with TRBD2. Germline trimming cut 5 bases from V and 2 bases from J; bases unmatched to any gene: 10. The germline gives CDR1 DFQATT, CDR2 SNEGSKA (reference sequence). This CDR3 contains 15 residues.

This clonotype was detected ten times or more. The rearrangement links TRBV11-2 to TRBJ2-1; TRBD2 matches at 9 bases. This CDR3 has 16 residues. Per the germline V gene, CDR1 is SGHAT and CDR2 is FQNNGV. V was clipped by 6 bases and J by 4 bases; unmatched bases: 10. The CDR3 loop reads CASSPTPGLAYNEQFF. CDR3 nucleotide sequence: TGTGCCAGCAGTCCAACCCCGGGACTAGCTTACAATGAGCAGTTCTTC.

The chain links TRBV2 to TRBJ2-3; D may be TRBD2 (7 bases). V lost 6 bases and J lost 5, with 15 bases in between. Germline V gives CDR1 SNHLY, CDR2 FYNNEI. This CDR3 contains 14 residues. CDR3 nucleotides: TGTGCCAGCAGGGCGCGGGGGCTTTTAGATACGCAGTATTTT. Its translation: CASRARGLLDTQYF.

This clonotype was detected a few times. The V gene is TRBV9, the J gene TRBJ2-3; 7 nucleotides agree with TRBD2. Germline assignment: CDR1 SGDLS and CDR2 YYNGEE. The CDR3 is 17 amino acids. V dropped 0 bases and J dropped 3; count of bases not matched to a gene: 10. The CDR3 coding sequence is TGTGCCAGCAGCGTAGATCCTAGCGGACTGGTTACAGATACGCAGTATTTT. Protein: CASSVDPSGLVTDTQYF.

Turning to this clonotype: This may be a read error: a much more frequent sequence differs by one nucleotide. The chain recombines TRBV11-2 with TRBJ2-6, with D maybe TRBD2 (5 bases). Germline V lookup: CDR1 SGHAT, CDR2 FQNNGV. This CDR3 is built from 13 residues. The CDR3 spells CASSSGSADVLTF. The DNA of the CDR3 is TGTGCCAGCAGCTCGGGGTCGGCCGACGTCCTGACTTTC.

The table lists this clonotype with many counts. The chain joins TRBV4-3 to TRBJ2-1; D ambiguous. V lost 1 base, J lost 4 bases, and 11 bases lay in between. Germline CDR1 reads LGHNA; CDR2 reads YSLEER. The CDR3 has 15 amino acids. The CDR3 spells CASSQGESAYNEQFF. In DNA, the CDR3 is TGCGCCAGCAGCCAAGGTGAATCGGCTTACAATGAGCAGTTCTTC.

This clonotype was observed a few times. The chain recombines TRBV3-1 with TRBJ2-5; D uncertain. CDR3 length equals 11 residues. Germline V gene lookup returns CDR1 LGHDT and CDR2 YNNKEL (reference sequence). Between the trimmed V and J ends, which lost 1 base and 7 bases, there was a span of 4 bases. CDR3 residues: CASSQVWTQYF. The CDR3 DNA reads as TGTGCCAGCAGCCAAGTATGGACCCAGTACTTC.

This clonotype was counted ten times or more. The V gene is TRBV13, the J gene TRBJ2-3; 8 bases agree with TRBD2. Germline-derived CDR1 and CDR2 are PRHDT and FYEKMQ (reference sequence). This CDR3 is built from 20 residues. The ends lost 4 bases at V and 1 base at J; junction bases unmatched: 19. For the CDR3, the DNA is TGTGCCAGCAGCTCAACCTCCACTAGGAGCGGGAGTTCTGGCACAGATACGCAGTATTTT. Translating it yields CASSSTSTRSGSSGTDTQYF.

The genes are TRBV9 and TRBJ2-7; tentative D call: TRBD2 (6 bases). V was trimmed by 3 bases and J by 3 bases, leaving 19 bases between them. The CDR3 totals 16 residues. In germline, CDR1 is SGDLS, CDR2 YYNGEE. CDR3 protein: CASSAGDLQVRYEQYF. DNA for the CDR3: TGTGCCAGCAGCGCGGGGGACTTACAGGTCCGCTACGAGCAGTACTTC.

This clonotype was observed many times. This chain links TRBV7-8 with TRBJ2-1, with a possible D match to TRBD1 (5 bases). Germline V gene lookup returns CDR1 SGHVS and CDR2 FQNEAQ. The CDR3 has 15 amino acids. Deletions cut 5 bases from V and 4 bases from J, with 15 bases between. The CDR3 reads CASSPHRLDYNEQFF. CDR3 bases: TGTGCCAGCAGCCCACACAGGTTAGATTACAATGAGCAGTTCTTC. Full variable domain (rest looked up from reference TRBV7-8 and TRBJ2-1): GAGVSQSPRYKVAKRGQDVALRCDPISGHVSLFWYQQALGQGPEFLTYFQNEAQLDKSGLPSDRFFAERPEGSVSTLKIQRTQQEDSAVYLCASSPHRLDYNEQFFGPGTRLTVL.

The table lists this clonotype with many counts. V usage is TRBV12-3 or TRBV12-4 and J usage is TRBJ2-1; 11 bases line up with TRBD2. The V segment lost 2 bases and the J segment 9 bases; nucleotides outside the gene matches: 6. This CDR3 comprises 15 residues. The CDR3 loop is CASSLTSGSWVEQFF. The CDR3 DNA reads as TGTGCCAGCAGTTTAACTAGCGGGAGTTGGGTTGAGCAGTTCTTC.

This clonotype was detected many times. J is TRBJ2-7 and V is TRBV7-6, with 8 bases identical to TRBD1. Per the germline V gene, CDR1 is SGHVS and CDR2 is FNYEAQ. The ends lost 5 bases at V and 4 bases at J; junction bases unmatched: 10. The CDR3 length is 15 residues. The CDR3 loop reads CASSPGQGYPYEQYF. CDR3 DNA sequence: TGTGCCAGCAGCCCCGGACAGGGCTACCCGTACGAGCAGTACTTC. The full variable domain, with the rest looked up from reference TRBV7-6 and TRBJ2-7, is GAGVSQSPRYKVTKRGQDVALRCDPISGHVSLYWYRQALGQGPEFLTYFNYEAQQDKSGLPNDRFSAERPEGSISTLTIQRTEQRDSAMYRCASSPGQGYPYEQYFGPGTRLTVT.

This clonotype has a count of ten or more. This sequence joins TRBV6-2 or TRBV6-3 and TRBJ2-1; 9 positions match TRBD2. Germline V lookup: CDR1 MNHEY, CDR2 SVGEGT. Unmatched junction bases numbered 16, after V lost 5 bases and J lost 2 bases. There are 19 residues in the CDR3. CDR3 sequence reads: CASSTQPLISSGTYNEQFF. In DNA form, the CDR3 reads TGTGCCAGCAGTACCCAGCCTCTAATCTCTAGCGGGACCTACAATGAGCAGTTCTTC.